A single sample is the source of the 10 T cell receptor beta chains below, sequenced in a study of T cell responses to AZD1222 COVID-19 vaccine. Produced via immunoSEQ multiplex PCR; TCRdb's table is partial and in-frame only. The sample lists about 130,000 clones; roughly 93% were seen once. The source material was peripheral blood, sampled on day 0 of AZD1222 vaccination. The receptors originated from an adult in good health.

V usage is TRBV28 and J usage is TRBJ2-7, with D perhaps matching TRBD1 (5 bases). Germline values: CDR1 MDHEN, CDR2 SYDVKM. The CDR3 is made up of 14 amino acids. The V end was cut by 7 bases, the J end by 1 base, with 14 bases between. The CDR3, as DNA: TGTGCCAGCACCCTGGTCAGGGCTTCCTACGAGCAGTACTTC. It translates to CASTLVRASYEQYF.

The chain links TRBV7-9 to TRBJ1-3; a possible D gene is TRBD1 (6 bases). The CDR3 consists of 14 residues. Deletions cut 7 bases from V and 4 bases from J, with 14 bases between. Germline V gene sequence: CDR1 SEHNR, CDR2 FQNEAQ (reference sequence). CDR3 nucleotides: TGTGCCAGCACCACTGGGGGCTTCGGAAACACCATATATTTT. Amino acid sequence: CASTTGGFGNTIYF.

The chain joins TRBV5-1 to TRBJ2-7; the D gene is possibly TRBD1 (5 bases). From germline, CDR1 is SGHRS and CDR2 YFSETQ. CDR3 length equals 14 residues. V was pared by 0 bases and J by 5 bases, with 12 bases between. The chain's CDR3 is CASSLEAGPHEQYF. In nucleotides, the CDR3 is TGCGCCAGCAGCTTGGAAGCAGGGCCCCACGAGCAGTACTTC.

This clone was seen just once. This chain links TRBV6-6 with TRBJ2-2; D possibly matches TRBD1 or TRBD2 (5 bases each). The germline V gene has CDR1 MNHNY and CDR2 SVGAGI (reference sequence). CDR3 length equals 13 residues. V was trimmed by 9 bases and J by 7 bases, leaving 15 bases between them. CDR3 sequence reads: CASLRGVIGELFF. The CDR3 nucleotides read TGTGCCAGTCTGAGGGGAGTGATCGGGGAGCTGTTTTTT.

This clone was observed once. The V call is TRBV6-2 or TRBV6-3, the J call TRBJ1-1, with TRBD1 matching 8 bases. Germline V lookup: CDR1 MNHEY, CDR2 SVGEGT. With V trimmed by 2 bases and J by 6 bases, 5 bases remained unmatched. CDR3 length equals 14 residues. CDR3 region: CASSYPQGVSEAFF. CDR3 nucleotides: TGTGCCAGCAGTTACCCACAGGGGGTGTCTGAAGCTTTCTTT.

This clone was observed once. The rearrangement uses TRBV6-1 and TRBJ2-5; possibly TRBD1 for D (6 bases). The CDR3 totals 15 residues. Germline V CDR1 and CDR2: MNHNS, SASEGT. V was shortened by 3 bases and J by 2 bases, with 13 bases between the two germline ends. The DNA for the CDR3 is TGTGCCAGCAGTGACCCCGGGACACCTCAAGAGACCCAGTACTTC. It is translated as CASSDPGTPQETQYF.

The CDR3, as DNA: TGTGCCAGCAGCTCCGGTCAACCTGCAACTAATGAAAAACTGTTTTTT. Amino acid sequence: CASSSGQPATNEKLFF. This chain uses TRBV11-2 with TRBJ1-4; unclear D gene. Germline loops: CDR1 SGHAT, CDR2 FQNNGV. CDR3 length: 16 amino acids. The germline V and J ends were trimmed by 4 bases and 0 bases, with 12 bases remaining between them.

The chain couples TRBV18 to TRBJ1-2; D gene ambiguous. Germline V gene sequence: CDR1 KGHSH, CDR2 LQKENI. This CDR3 is built from 13 residues. The ends were cut back, 3 bases at V and 6 bases at J, with 11 bases in the middle. Here the CDR3 DNA reads TGTGCCAGCTCACCGACCCGAGAGGATGGCTACACCTTC. Translated: CASSPTREDGYTF. The variable domain in full, completed from reference TRBV18 and TRBJ1-2, reads NAGVMQNPRHLVRRRGQEARLRCSPMKGHSHVYWYRQLPEEGLKFMVYLQKENIIDESGMPKERFSAEFPKEGPSILRIQQVVRGDSAAYFCASSPTREDGYTFGSGTRLTVV.

The genes are TRBV6-5 and TRBJ1-2, with D possibly being TRBD1 (6 bases). This CDR3 is built from 15 residues. The germline gives CDR1 MNHEY, CDR2 SVGAGI. Deletions cut 6 bases from V and 5 bases from J, with 19 bases between. CDR3: CASRRTEHRAYGYTF. The CDR3, as DNA: TGTGCCAGCAGGAGGACAGAGCACCGAGCTTATGGCTACACCTTC.

DNA of the CDR3: TGTGCCACCAGTGATACCAGCGGGGGGCCCCCAGATACGCAGTATTTT. Translation gives CATSDTSGGPPDTQYF. The J gene is TRBJ2-3, the V gene TRBV24-1; 9 nucleotides match TRBD2. CDR1 is KGHDR, CDR2 SFDVKD, per germline. The CDR3 sequence is 16 residues long. Losses at the gene ends were 3 bases for V and 4 bases for J; bases not matched to a gene: 7.